The entry that follows covers one T cell receptor (beta chain) sequence. Its antigen is currently unknown. The data derive from a study of OX40 agonist ivuxolimab in advanced cancers. As for the study in general: Ivuxolimab, which patients received intravenously every 2 weeks, was dosed at 0.01 to 10 mg/kg. In three patients, partial responses were observed, one with hepatocellular carcinoma and two with cutaneous melanoma.

Study conclusions and caveats: Expanded peripheral T-cell antigen specificity went undetermined.

Profiling relied on immunoSEQ multiplex PCR, and the TCRdb table lists in-frame clones only, not all of them. The sample lists about 69,000 clones; 89% were seen once. Germline V gene lookup returns CDR1 SGHTA and CDR2 FQGTGA. The CDR3 runs 13 residues. V was trimmed by 3 bases and J by 8 bases, leaving 10 bases between them. This clonotype was obtained from an adult with an advanced solid tumor such as melanoma, head and neck, liver or kidney cancer. The chain uses TRBV7-3 and TRBJ1-4; no definite D call. The material was CD4+ or CD8+ T cells sorted from blood, obtained in a trial of the OX40 agonist ivuxolimab. The CDR3 reads CASSLEGGEKLFF. For the CDR3, the DNA is TGTGCCAGCAGCTTGGAGGGAGGCGAAAAACTGTTTTTT.